The next 24 T cell receptor beta chains were all read from a single sample in a study of T cells after yellow fever vaccination. TCRdb used MiXCR to reprocess the 5' RACE reads, holding one entry per CDR3 protein. The sample comprises approximately 510,000 distinct CDR3 sequences, less than 25% of which are singletons, and roughly a sixth rests with the top ten. Sequenced here: PBMCs, sampled roughly 23 days after the first yellow fever vaccination. The source is a man younger than 30 who received the YFV17D yellow fever vaccine.

This clonotype was counted a few times. V is TRBV7-2 and J is TRBJ2-4; possibly TRBD1 for D (5 bases). CDR1 and CDR2 from the germline V gene are SGHTA and FQGNSA. CDR3 length equals 15 residues. Deletions cut 1 base from V and 5 bases from J, with 12 bases between. The CDR3 reads CASSLGPGMENIQYF. The CDR3 bases are TGTGCCAGCAGCTTAGGGCCAGGGATGGAAAACATTCAGTACTTC.

This clonotype was recorded once. In nucleotides, the CDR3 is TGTGCCAGCAGCGGACTTGGCACGGGGGCTCGCTACACCTTC. It translates to CASSGLGTGARYTF. The chain is built from TRBV5-4 and TRBJ1-2, with D possibly matching TRBD1 (6 bases). CDR3 length: 14 residues. V was shortened by 4 bases and J by 9 bases, with 19 bases between the two germline ends. Germline assignment: CDR1 SGHNT and CDR2 YYREEE (reference sequence).

This clonotype was detected once. This chain joins TRBV9 and TRBJ2-2, with 9 bases matching TRBD2. Germline V lookup: CDR1 SGDLS, CDR2 YYNGEE. The length of the CDR3 is 16 residues. V shed 4 bases, J shed 0 bases, and the junction held 4 bases outside the gene matches. The CDR3 sequence is CASSSTSGTNTGELFF. The CDR3 coding sequence is TGTGCCAGCAGCTCGACTAGCGGTACGAACACCGGGGAGCTGTTTTTT.

Of note for this clonotype: Lacking the conserved final phenylalanine or tryptophan, this CDR3 likely reflects a read error. The rearrangement joins TRBV6-1 to TRBJ2-1; TRBD1 matches at 7 bases. Looked up from germline, CDR1 is MNHNS and CDR2 is SASEGT. The CDR3 has 13 residues. J gave up 7 bases and V 8 bases, and 8 bases lay outside the gene matches. The CDR3 region is CASSDRVRNEQFV. In nucleotides, the CDR3 is TGTGCCAGCTCAGACAGGGTTCGGAATGAGCAGTTCGTC.

This clonotype was detected many times. The rearrangement uses TRBV5-5 and TRBJ2-7; D is possibly TRBD2 (6 bases). V lost 1 base, J lost 6 bases, and 8 bases lay in between. This CDR3 has 12 amino acids. CDR1 is SGHKS, CDR2 YYEKEE, per germline (reference sequence). CDR3 bases: TGTGCCAGCAGCTTGCTGGGGGGCGAGCAGTACGTC. Translating it yields CASSLLGGEQYV.

CDR3 DNA: TGCAGTGCTAGAGACCCAAATAGGAACACTGAAGCTTTCTTT. Amino acids: CSARDPNRNTEAFF. The V and J genes are TRBV20-1 and TRBJ1-1; no clear D. The CDR3 runs 14 residues. Germline V CDR1 and CDR2: DFQATT, SNEGSKA (reference sequence). The V gene lost 0 bases and the J gene lost 1 base, with 9 bases spanning the gap.

This clonotype occurred a few times. V is TRBV12-3 or TRBV12-4 and J is TRBJ1-1, with a tentative D call TRBD1 (5 bases). The V gene lost 3 bases and the J gene lost 6 bases, with 8 bases spanning the gap. This CDR3 spans 12 amino acids. CDR3 coding DNA: TGTGCCAGCAGTTTCGGGGGACCTGAAGCTTTCTTT. Translation gives CASSFGGPEAFF.

The chain joins TRBV6-1 to TRBJ2-2; D uncertain. V lost 7 bases, J lost 2 bases, and 14 bases lay in between. Germline V lookup: CDR1 MNHNS, CDR2 SASEGT. The CDR3 loop spans 15 amino acids. Here the CDR3 reads CASTKGQPNTGELFF. The DNA of the CDR3 is TGTGCCAGCACTAAAGGGCAGCCCAACACCGGGGAGCTGTTTTTT.

This clonotype occurred once. This rearrangement joins TRBV5-1 to TRBJ2-1, with TRBD1 as a possible D gene (6 bases). From germline, CDR1 is SGHRS and CDR2 YFSETQ. V was pared by 3 bases and J by 4 bases, with 20 bases between. This CDR3 contains 17 residues. The CDR3 DNA reads TGCGCCAGCAGCTCCCTTTCGGGTAGCAGGGGATACAATGAGCAGTTCTTC. Protein product: CASSSLSGSRGYNEQFF.

In this sample, this clonotype turned up a few times. The chain recombines TRBV5-1 with TRBJ1-6, with a tentative D call TRBD1 (6 bases). Trimming removed 6 bases from V and 5 bases from J, with 15 bases in between. The germline V gene has CDR1 SGHRS and CDR2 YFSETQ. This CDR3 region has 15 residues. In DNA form, the CDR3 reads TGCGCCAGCACCGGGGGCGGTATTAATAATTCACCCCTCCACTTT. Amino acids: CASTGGGINNSPLHF.

This clonotype was recorded many times. The chain is built from TRBV7-2 and TRBJ2-7, with a tentative D call TRBD1 (6 bases). This CDR3 has 15 residues. The germline CDR1 and CDR2 sequences are SGHTA and FQGNSA. Trimming cost V 1 base and J 3 bases, with 13 bases left between them. The CDR3 DNA is TGTGCCAGCAGCTTAGGAGGGTTAGGGGGCTACGAGCAGTACGTC. Encoded protein: CASSLGGLGGYEQYV.

This clonotype was observed at least ten times. The chain joins TRBV5-1 to TRBJ2-1; perhaps TRBD1 as D (6 bases). The length of the CDR3 is 14 residues. CDR1 and CDR2 (germline): SGHRS, YFSETQ. V dropped 5 bases and J dropped 2 bases, with 11 bases sitting between them. CDR3 sequence reads: CASRLQGTYNEQFF. CDR3 DNA sequence: TGCGCCAGCAGGTTACAGGGAACCTACAATGAGCAGTTCTTC. Variable domain in full (rest from reference TRBV5-1 and TRBJ2-1): KAGVTQTPRYLIKTRGQQVTLSCSPISGHRSVSWYQQTPGQGLQFLFEYFSETQRNKGNFPGRFSGRQFSNSRSEMNVSTLELGDSALYLCASRLQGTYNEQFFGPGTRLTVL.

This clonotype came up a few times. The rearrangement joins TRBV6-1 to TRBJ2-6; 9 bases match TRBD2. CDR3 length: 15 amino acids. CDR1 is MNHNS and CDR2 is SASEGT in the germline V gene. The CDR3 reads CASASGGSGANVLTF. The CDR3 DNA reads as TGTGCATCCGCCAGCGGGGGGTCTGGGGCCAACGTCCTGACTTTC.

This chain links TRBV5-1 with TRBJ2-3; 7 bases agree with TRBD1. J gave up 0 bases and V 7 bases, and 8 bases lay outside the gene matches. There are 15 residues in the CDR3. The germline CDR1 and CDR2 sequences are SGHRS and YFSETQ. The CDR3 region has the DNA TGCGCCAGCGAGAGAGGGGGCCTTAGCACAGATACGCAGTATTTT. Its translation: CASERGGLSTDTQYF.

This clonotype has more than one count but fewer than ten. This chain links TRBV19 with TRBJ2-4; 8 bases are shared with TRBD1. Unmatched junction bases numbered 5, after V lost 10 bases and J lost 6 bases. Per germline, CDR1 LNHDA and CDR2 SQIVND (reference sequence). The CDR3 has 12 amino acids. Here the CDR3 reads CATRTGLNIQYF. CDR3 coding DNA: TGTGCCACCCGGACAGGGCTAAACATTCAGTACTTC.

Only one count was recorded for this clonotype. The rearrangement uses TRBV19 and TRBJ2-1; 10 nucleotides agree with TRBD2. Germline assignment: CDR1 LNHDA and CDR2 SQIVND (reference sequence). CDR3 length: 16 residues. J was trimmed by 0 bases and V by 10 bases; bases with no gene match: 9. CDR3 coding DNA: TGTGCCACCATACACTCTAGCGGGGGCTCCTACAATGAGCAGTTCTTC. It is translated as CATIHSSGGSYNEQFF.

The rearrangement links TRBV6-5 to TRBJ2-7; a weak D match, TRBD1 (5 bases). This CDR3 is 15 amino acids long. CDR1 MNHEY and CDR2 SVGAGI come from the germline V gene. V was shortened by 2 bases and J by 0 bases, with 11 bases between the two germline ends. CDR3 in amino acids: CASSYVLDTSYEQYF. CDR3 sequence (DNA): TGTGCCAGCAGTTACGTTTTGGACACCTCCTACGAGCAGTACTTC.

This clonotype has more than one count but fewer than ten. The chain uses TRBV20-1 and TRBJ1-5; possible D gene TRBD1, 6 bases. V lost 0 bases to trimming and J lost 6 bases, with 18 bases between them. Germline values: CDR1 DFQATT, CDR2 SNEGSKA (reference sequence). The length of the CDR3 is 16 residues. CDR3 loop: CSARDPGAGEGQPQHF. The DNA of the CDR3 is TGCAGTGCTAGAGATCCGGGCGCAGGGGAAGGTCAGCCCCAGCATTTT.

This chain joins TRBV29-1 and TRBJ2-2; the D gene is possibly TRBD2 (7 bases). CDR1 SQVTM and CDR2 ANQGSEA come from the germline V gene. V gave up 4 bases and J gave up 1 base, with 16 bases separating them. The CDR3 extends over 16 amino acids. CDR3 coding DNA: TGCAGCGTTGCCTATCAGGGGAGGGGGAACACCGGGGAGCTGTTTTTT. Translated: CSVAYQGRGNTGELFF.

This clonotype was counted ten times or more. The chain combines TRBV15 with TRBJ1-5, with 7 nucleotides matching TRBD1. Germline lookup yields CDR1 LNHNV and CDR2 YYDKDF (reference sequence). This CDR3 is built from 14 residues. Trimming at V came to 7 bases and at J to 0 bases, leaving 3 bases not matched to a gene. This CDR3 reads CATTQGDSNQPQHF. In DNA, the CDR3 is TGTGCCACCACCCAGGGGGATAGCAATCAGCCCCAGCATTTT.

This clonotype has only a few counts. The genes are TRBV12-3 or TRBV12-4 and TRBJ1-5, with D uncertain. Trimming pared 7 bases from V and 7 bases from J, leaving 14 bases between. The CDR3 has 13 residues. The CDR3 nucleotides read TGTGCCAGCACCCTAGACGGACGGCAGCCCCAGCATTTT. This codes for CASTLDGRQPQHF.

The chain uses TRBV12-3 or TRBV12-4 and TRBJ2-1; D not certain. V shed 6 bases and J shed 0 bases, with 12 bases lying between them. The CDR3 is 15 residues long. The CDR3 is CASSPVWGSYNEQFF. The CDR3 DNA reads as TGTGCCAGCAGCCCAGTTTGGGGCTCCTACAATGAGCAGTTCTTC.

This chain links TRBV20-1 with TRBJ1-3; TRBD1 is a possible D gene (5 bases). Germline values: CDR1 DFQATT, CDR2 SNEGSKA (reference sequence). The CDR3 runs to 12 residues. Trimming took off 3 bases at V and 2 bases at J, with 5 bases between the two ends. CDR3 in DNA: TGCAGTGCTAGGGGGCCTGGAAACACCATATATTTT. Its translation is CSARGPGNTIYF.

This sequence joins TRBV4-3 and TRBJ2-5; D might be TRBD1 (5 bases). Germline loops: CDR1 LGHNA, CDR2 YSLEER. Trimming took 4 bases from V and 1 from J, leaving 13 bases between them. The CDR3 length is 15 residues. The chain's CDR3 is CASSPSDSLQETQYF. CDR3 DNA sequence: TGCGCCAGCAGCCCGAGTGACAGTCTCCAAGAGACCCAGTACTTC.